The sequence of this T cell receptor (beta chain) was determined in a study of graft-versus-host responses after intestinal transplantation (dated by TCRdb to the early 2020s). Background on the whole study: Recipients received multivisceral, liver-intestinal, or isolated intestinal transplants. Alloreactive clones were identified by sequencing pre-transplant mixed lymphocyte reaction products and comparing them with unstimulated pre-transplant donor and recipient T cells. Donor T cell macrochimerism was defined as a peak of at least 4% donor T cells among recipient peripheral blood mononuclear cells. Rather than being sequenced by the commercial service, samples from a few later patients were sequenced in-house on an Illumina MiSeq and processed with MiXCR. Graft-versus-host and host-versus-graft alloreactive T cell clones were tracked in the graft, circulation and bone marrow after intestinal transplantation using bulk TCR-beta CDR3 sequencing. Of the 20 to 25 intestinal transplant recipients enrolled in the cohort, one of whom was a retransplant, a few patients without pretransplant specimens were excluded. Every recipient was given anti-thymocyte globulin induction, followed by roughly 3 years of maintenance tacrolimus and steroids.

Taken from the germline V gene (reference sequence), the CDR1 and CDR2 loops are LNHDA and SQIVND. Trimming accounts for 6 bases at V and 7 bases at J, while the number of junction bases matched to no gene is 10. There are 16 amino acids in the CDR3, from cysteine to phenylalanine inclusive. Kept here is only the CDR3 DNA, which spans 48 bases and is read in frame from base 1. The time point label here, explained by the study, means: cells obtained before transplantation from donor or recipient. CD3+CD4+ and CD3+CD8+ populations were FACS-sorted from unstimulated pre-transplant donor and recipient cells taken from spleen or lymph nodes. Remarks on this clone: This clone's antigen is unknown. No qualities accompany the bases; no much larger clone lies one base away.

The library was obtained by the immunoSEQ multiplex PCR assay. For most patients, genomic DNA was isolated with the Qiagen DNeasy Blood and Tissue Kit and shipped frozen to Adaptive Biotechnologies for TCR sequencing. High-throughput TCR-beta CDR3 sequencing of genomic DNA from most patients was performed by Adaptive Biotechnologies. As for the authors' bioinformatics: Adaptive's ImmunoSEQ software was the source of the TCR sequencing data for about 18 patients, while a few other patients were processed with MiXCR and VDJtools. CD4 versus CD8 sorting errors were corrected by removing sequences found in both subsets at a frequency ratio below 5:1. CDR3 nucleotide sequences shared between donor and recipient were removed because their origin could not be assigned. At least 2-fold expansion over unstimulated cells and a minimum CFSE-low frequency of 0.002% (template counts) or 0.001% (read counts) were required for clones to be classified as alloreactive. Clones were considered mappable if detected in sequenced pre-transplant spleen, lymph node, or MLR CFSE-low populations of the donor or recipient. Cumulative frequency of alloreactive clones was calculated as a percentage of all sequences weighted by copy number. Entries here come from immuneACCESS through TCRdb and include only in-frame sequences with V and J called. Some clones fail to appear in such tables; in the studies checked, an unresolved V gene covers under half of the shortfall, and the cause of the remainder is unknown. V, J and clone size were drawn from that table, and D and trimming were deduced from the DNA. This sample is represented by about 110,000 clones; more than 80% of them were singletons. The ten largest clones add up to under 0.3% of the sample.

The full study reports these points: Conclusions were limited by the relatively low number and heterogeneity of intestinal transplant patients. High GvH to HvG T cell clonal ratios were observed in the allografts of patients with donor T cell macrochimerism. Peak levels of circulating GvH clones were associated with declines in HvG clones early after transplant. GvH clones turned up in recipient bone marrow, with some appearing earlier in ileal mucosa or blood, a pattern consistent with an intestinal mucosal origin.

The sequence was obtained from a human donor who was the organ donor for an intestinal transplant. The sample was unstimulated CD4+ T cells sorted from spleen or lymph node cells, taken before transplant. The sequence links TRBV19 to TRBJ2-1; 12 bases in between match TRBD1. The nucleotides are TGTGCCAGTAGCATTAAGGGGACAGGGGGCTCTAATGAGCAGTTCTTC. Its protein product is CASSIKGTGGSNEQFF.